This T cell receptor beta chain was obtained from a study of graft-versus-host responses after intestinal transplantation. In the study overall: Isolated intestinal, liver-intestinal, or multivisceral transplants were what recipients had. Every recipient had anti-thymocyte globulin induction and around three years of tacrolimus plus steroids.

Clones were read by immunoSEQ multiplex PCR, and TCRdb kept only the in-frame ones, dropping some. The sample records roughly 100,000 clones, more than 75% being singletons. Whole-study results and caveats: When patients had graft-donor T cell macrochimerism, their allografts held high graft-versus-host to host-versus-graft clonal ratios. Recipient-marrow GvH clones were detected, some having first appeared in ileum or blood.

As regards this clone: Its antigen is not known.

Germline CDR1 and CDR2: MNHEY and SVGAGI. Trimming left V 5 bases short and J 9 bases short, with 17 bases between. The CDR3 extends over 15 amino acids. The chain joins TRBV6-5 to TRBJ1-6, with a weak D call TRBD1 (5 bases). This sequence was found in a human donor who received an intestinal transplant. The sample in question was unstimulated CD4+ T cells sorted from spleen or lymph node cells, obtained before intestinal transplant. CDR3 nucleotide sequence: TGTGCCAGCAGTCGACAGAGCCACGGGAGTTCACCCCTCCACTTT. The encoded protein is CASSRQSHGSSPLHF.